One sample yielded the 28 T cell receptor beta chains listed below, sequenced in a study of CD8+ T cells in alopecia areata. TCR sequencing used cDNA made by reverse transcription of extracted RNA. Generated by immunoSEQ multiplex PCR, the TCRdb table keeps only in-frame clones and is missing some. The table lists 200,000 or so clones, over 45% of them singletons, with roughly 5% in the top ten. Stated treatment: oral pan-JAK inhibitor, 5-10 mg twice daily. The source was CD4+ T cells sorted from blood, collected at week 24, from a patient treated with tofacitinib. These receptors were taken from a human donor with alopecia areata.

The chain uses TRBV30 and TRBJ2-3; D not resolved. The CDR3 extends over 11 amino acids. The V gene lost 5 bases and the J gene lost 2 bases, with 5 bases spanning the gap. Germline CDR1 reads GTSNPN; CDR2 reads SVGIG (reference sequence). CDR3 region: CAWRITDTQYF. The CDR3 DNA follows: TGTGCCTGGCGGATCACAGATACGCAGTATTTT.

The DNA for the CDR3 is TGTGCCAGCAGTGAATCTGGCAGGGGGGTCCACAATGAGCAGTTCTTC. Encoded protein: CASSESGRGVHNEQFF. This chain uses TRBV25-1 with TRBJ2-1, with D maybe TRBD1 (7 bases). The V and J ends lost 1 base and 5 bases respectively, with 15 bases between them. The CDR3 is 16 residues long. Germline CDR1 reads MGHDK; CDR2 reads SYGVNS.

The CDR3 protein is CASSQTDTQYF. The CDR3 coding sequence is TGTGCCAGCAGCCAAACAGATACGCAGTATTTT. The rearrangement uses TRBV7-9 and TRBJ2-3; D remains ambiguous. CDR1 and CDR2 from the germline V gene are SEHNR and FQNEAQ (reference sequence). CDR3 length: 11 amino acids. The germline V and J ends were trimmed by 5 bases and 3 bases, with 3 bases remaining between them.

In this sample, this clone turned up many times. The chain couples TRBV2 to TRBJ2-2, with a weak D call TRBD1 (6 bases). Germline CDR1 is SNHLY and CDR2 is FYNNEI. V gave up 2 bases and J gave up 4 bases, with 11 bases separating them. The CDR3 loop spans 15 amino acids. The CDR3 reads CASSEQGHVTGELFF. CDR3 DNA: TGTGCCAGCAGTGAACAGGGGCATGTCACCGGGGAGCTGTTTTTT.

The chain recombines TRBV5-4 with TRBJ2-6; D possibly uses TRBD1 or TRBD2 (6 bases each). Germline CDR1 SGHNT, CDR2 YYREEE (reference sequence). There are 17 residues in the CDR3. V was cut by 5 bases and J by 0 bases, with 15 bases left in between. CDR3 amino acids: CASRLGGGRSGANVLTF. In nucleotides, the CDR3 is TGTGCCAGCAGATTAGGGGGAGGCCGCTCTGGGGCCAACGTCCTGACTTTC.

The chain combines TRBV30 with TRBJ2-7; D is tentatively TRBD1 or TRBD2 (5 bases each). Germline loops: CDR1 GTSNPN, CDR2 SVGIG (reference sequence). The CDR3 covers 12 residues. V lost 3 bases, J lost 2 bases, and 8 bases lay in between. CDR3 nucleotide sequence: TGTGCCTGGAGACGAGGGGCCTACGAGCAGTACTTC. Protein sequence: CAWRRGAYEQYF. Filled out from reference TRBV30 and TRBJ2-7, the complete variable domain reads SQTIHQWPATLVQPVGSPLSLECTVEGTSNPNLYWYRQAAGRGLQLLFYSVGIGQISSEVPQNLSASRPQDRQFILSSKKLLLSDSGFYLCAWRRGAYEQYFGPGTRLTVT.

This chain links TRBV18 with TRBJ1-1; TRBD1 aligns across 7 bases. V lost 4 bases to trimming and J lost 4 bases; unmatched junction nucleotides: 6. This CDR3 has 14 residues. CDR1 is KGHSH, CDR2 LQKENI, per germline. The CDR3 spells CASSLDRVGTEAFF. The CDR3, as DNA: TGTGCCAGCTCACTAGACAGGGTGGGCACTGAAGCTTTCTTT.

The chain employs TRBV4-1 and TRBJ2-6; D perhaps matches TRBD2 (5 bases). The CDR3 is 16 amino acids. CDR1 is MGHRA and CDR2 is YSYEKL in the germline V gene. Between the trimmed V and J ends, which lost 4 bases and 2 bases, there was a span of 12 bases. In DNA form, the CDR3 reads TGCGCCAGCAGCCTAAGAGGAGGAACTGGGGCCAACGTCCTGACTTTC. This translates into CASSLRGGTGANVLTF.

This sequence joins TRBV29-1 and TRBJ1-1, with TRBD1 as a possible D gene (5 bases). This CDR3 contains 15 residues. V was pared by 7 bases and J by 4 bases, with 22 bases between. The germline CDR1 and CDR2 sequences are SQVTM and ANQGSEA. CDR3 protein: CSGVGRGDRGTEAFF. For the CDR3, the DNA is TGCAGCGGGGTGGGACGTGGGGATCGGGGCACTGAAGCTTTCTTT.

V gene TRBV7-2 combines with J gene TRBJ1-5; 7 positions match TRBD1. CDR3 length: 15 amino acids. V was clipped by 5 bases and J by 5 bases; unmatched bases: 9. Germline CDR1 reads SGHTA; CDR2 reads FQGNSA. This CDR3 reads CASSAGTAGDQPQHF. In DNA form, the CDR3 reads TGTGCCAGCAGCGCCGGGACAGCGGGTGATCAGCCCCAGCATTTT.

The V gene is TRBV4-1, the J gene TRBJ2-1; TRBD2 matches at 9 bases. Per germline, CDR1 MGHRA and CDR2 YSYEKL. V shed 1 base and J 3 bases; nucleotides not matched to a gene: 1. This CDR3 region has 15 residues. The CDR3 spells CASSQASGNYNEQFF. The CDR3 bases are TGCGCCAGCAGCCAAGCTAGCGGGAACTACAATGAGCAGTTCTTC.

A remark on this clone: Its ends do not fully match the called genes, so a read error is possible. This rearrangement joins TRBV5-4 to TRBJ2-1; 8 nucleotides line up with TRBD2. Germline values: CDR1 SGHNT, CDR2 YYREEE (reference sequence). The CDR3 is 16 residues long. The CDR3 reads CASSQEPSGRGGEQFF. The CDR3 DNA follows: TGCGCCAGCAGCCAAGAACCCAGCGGGAGAGGTGGTGAGCAGTTCTTC.

The V gene is TRBV5-1, the J gene TRBJ1-1, with a tentative D call TRBD1 (6 bases). The CDR3 spans 14 residues. Trimming cost V 2 bases and J 5 bases, with 13 bases left between them. Germline CDR1 is SGHRS and CDR2 is YFSETQ. The DNA for the CDR3 is TGCGCCAGCAGCTTAGCGGGGGCGGGAACTGAAGCTTTCTTT. Encoded protein: CASSLAGAGTEAFF.

The rearrangement links TRBV5-1 to TRBJ1-2; tentatively, D is TRBD1 (5 bases). This CDR3 has 15 amino acids. V dropped 0 bases and J dropped 4 bases, with 13 bases sitting between them. CDR1 is SGHRS, CDR2 YFSETQ, per germline. The CDR3 coding sequence is TGCGCCAGCAGCTTGGTTCCAGGGTCGGTCTATGGCTACACCTTC. Its protein product is CASSLVPGSVYGYTF.

This chain connects TRBV4-1 to TRBJ2-5; D is undetermined. From germline, CDR1 is MGHRA and CDR2 YSYEKL. The CDR3 loop spans 15 amino acids. The V gene lost 0 bases and the J gene lost 7 bases, with 15 bases spanning the gap. The CDR3 is CASSQEYQALGTQYF. The CDR3 nucleotides read TGCGCCAGCAGCCAAGAATACCAGGCGCTAGGGACCCAGTACTTC.

The J gene is TRBJ1-5, the V gene TRBV6-5; D gene uncertain. The germline V and J ends were trimmed by 3 bases and 4 bases, with 13 bases remaining between them. The CDR3 is 15 amino acids. Germline CDR1 reads MNHEY; CDR2 reads SVGAGI. For the CDR3, the DNA is TGTGCCAGCAGTTATTTCGGGGAGACAAATCAGCCCCAGCATTTT. This encodes CASSYFGETNQPQHF.

This chain uses TRBV6-6 with TRBJ2-5; 7 nucleotides line up with TRBD2. J lost 5 bases, V lost 6 bases, and 9 bases had no gene match. The CDR3 is 14 residues long. Germline V gene sequence: CDR1 MNHNY, CDR2 SVGAGI (reference sequence). The CDR3 coding sequence is TGTGCCAGCAGGGTCGGGGGAGGGAGGGAGACCCAGTACTTC. As protein: CASRVGGGRETQYF.

The chain joins TRBV30 to TRBJ2-2; D uncertain. This CDR3 comprises 15 residues. Trimming left V 5 bases short and J 0 bases short, with 13 bases between. CDR1 is GTSNPN and CDR2 is SVGIG in the germline V gene (reference sequence). The CDR3 region has the DNA TGTGCCTGGCAACAAGGGTGGCCGAACACCGGGGAGCTGTTTTTT. Translating it yields CAWQQGWPNTGELFF.

This clone was recorded a few times. This chain joins TRBV29-1 and TRBJ2-5; D remains ambiguous. Deletions cut 3 bases from V and 6 bases from J, with 11 bases between. Germline V gene data show CDR1 as SQVTM and CDR2 as ANQGSEA. This CDR3 is 12 amino acids long. The CDR3 protein is CSVEQVGKTQYF. In DNA form, the CDR3 reads TGCAGCGTTGAGCAGGTCGGAAAGACCCAGTACTTC.

This clone was observed once. The chain joins TRBV2 to TRBJ2-5; 7 nucleotides align to TRBD2. CDR1 and CDR2 from the germline V gene are SNHLY and FYNNEI. The CDR3 is 12 residues long. CDR3 region: CGSGVGQETQYF. In DNA form, the CDR3 reads TGTGGGAGCGGGGTAGGACAAGAGACCCAGTACTTC.

The V gene is TRBV25-1, the J gene TRBJ2-5, with a weak D call TRBD1 (5 bases). CDR1 MGHDK and CDR2 SYGVNS come from the germline V gene. This CDR3 is 15 amino acids long. V lost 1 base, J lost 2 bases, and 11 bases lay in between. CDR3 protein: CASSELTQEQETQYF. The CDR3 DNA sequence: TGTGCCAGCAGTGAATTAACACAGGAACAAGAGACCCAGTACTTC.

The chain recombines TRBV6-5 with TRBJ2-2, with D possibly being TRBD2 (6 bases). CDR1 and CDR2 (germline): MNHEY, SVGAGI. With 6 bases removed from V and 2 bases from J, the gap between germline ends came to 13 bases. CDR3 size: 15 residues. CDR3 bases: TGTGCCAGCAGAGCGGGCGGACTAAACACCGGGGAGCTGTTTTTT. This encodes CASRAGGLNTGELFF.

This rearrangement joins TRBV30 to TRBJ1-2, with 7 nucleotides matching TRBD1. The CDR3 runs 13 residues. Trimming took 1 base from V and 3 from J; bases not matched to a gene: 2. The V gene's germline CDR1 is GTSNPN and CDR2 SVGIG (reference sequence). The CDR3 loop reads CAWSEGQDYGYTF. CDR3 nucleotide sequence: TGTGCCTGGAGTGAAGGACAGGACTATGGCTACACCTTC.

This chain joins TRBV27 and TRBJ2-7; TRBD1 matches 11 bases. V dropped 4 bases and J dropped 1; count of bases not matched to a gene: 9. Germline CDR1 reads MNHEY; CDR2 reads SMNVEV (reference sequence). This CDR3 comprises 17 residues. CDR3 in amino acids: CASSSGQGARYSYEQYF. The CDR3 DNA sequence: TGTGCCAGCAGTTCTGGACAGGGGGCAAGGTATTCCTACGAGCAGTACTTC.

This chain connects TRBV30 to TRBJ2-1, with 8 bases matching TRBD2. The V gene end was trimmed by 3 bases and the J gene end by 6 bases; junction bases not matched to a gene: 10. The CDR3 runs 15 residues. Germline CDR1 is GTSNPN and CDR2 is SVGIG (reference sequence). Here the CDR3 DNA reads TGTGCCTGGAGGCAGCGGGAGAGGAGGGTCAATGAGCAGTTCTTC. It codes for CAWRQRERRVNEQFF.

This clone has just a few counts. The chain combines TRBV2 with TRBJ2-4; maybe TRBD2 (5 bases). The germline V gene encodes CDR1 SNHLY and CDR2 FYNNEI. V was trimmed by 7 bases and J by 1 base, leaving 11 bases between them. The CDR3 has 14 residues. The CDR3 DNA reads TGTGCCAGCACCGCAGCGGTCGCCAAAAACATTCAGTACTTC. This gives the protein CASTAAVAKNIQYF.

The CDR3 here is CASSSIAGEETQYF. The DNA of the CDR3 is TGCGCCAGCAGCTCGATAGCGGGAGAGGAGACCCAGTACTTC. The chain is built from TRBV5-1 and TRBJ2-5; 9 bases match TRBD2. The junction had 5 bases not matched to a gene; V was cut back by 3 bases and J by 5 bases. The CDR3 has 14 amino acids. Germline CDR1 SGHRS, CDR2 YFSETQ. Full variable domain (outside the CDR3, taken from reference TRBV5-1 and TRBJ2-5): KAGVTQTPRYLIKTRGQQVTLSCSPISGHRSVSWYQQTPGQGLQFLFEYFSETQRNKGNFPGRFSGRQFSNSRSEMNVSTLELGDSALYLCASSSIAGEETQYFGPGTRLLVL.

The V call is TRBV7-3, the J call TRBJ1-2; D not certain. The CDR3 runs to 13 residues. From germline, CDR1 is SGHTA and CDR2 FQGTGA. The germline V and J ends were trimmed by 6 bases and 7 bases, with 15 bases remaining between them. CDR3 amino acids: CASSTTSSGGYTF. The CDR3 DNA reads as TGTGCCAGCAGTACGACCTCGTCGGGTGGCTACACCTTC.